This T cell receptor (beta chain) stems from a study of blood T cell repertoires in COVID-19. Whole-study context: COVID-19 samples from acute and convalescent phases originated in the United States, Italy and Spain. Sample material is recorded as cDNA or gDNA derived from T cells, B-cell-depleted T cells, or PBMCs.

The germline V gene encodes CDR1 SGHRS and CDR2 YFSETQ. After removal of 5 bases from V and 0 bases from J, the junction contained 4 bases not matched to a gene. The CDR3 has 16 residues. This clone was picked up a small number of times. Per the authors' pipeline: Reference gene primer amplification yielded estimated nucleated cell counts. Clones were sequenced by immunoSEQ multiplex PCR, and TCRdb holds only the in-frame ones, with some missing. The DNA was the basis for D and trimming; V, J and clone size are from that table. The sample carries 250,000 to 300,000 clones, about 86% recorded once. The V gene is TRBV5-1, the J gene TRBJ2-1; 11 bases align to TRBD2. This TCR was recovered from a woman in her sixties or seventies with active or convalescent COVID-19. The sequencing sample was made of peripheral blood. CDR3 sequence: CASRSTSGVSYNEQFF. The CDR3 region has the DNA TGCGCCAGCAGATCGACTAGCGGGGTCTCCTACAATGAGCAGTTCTTC.